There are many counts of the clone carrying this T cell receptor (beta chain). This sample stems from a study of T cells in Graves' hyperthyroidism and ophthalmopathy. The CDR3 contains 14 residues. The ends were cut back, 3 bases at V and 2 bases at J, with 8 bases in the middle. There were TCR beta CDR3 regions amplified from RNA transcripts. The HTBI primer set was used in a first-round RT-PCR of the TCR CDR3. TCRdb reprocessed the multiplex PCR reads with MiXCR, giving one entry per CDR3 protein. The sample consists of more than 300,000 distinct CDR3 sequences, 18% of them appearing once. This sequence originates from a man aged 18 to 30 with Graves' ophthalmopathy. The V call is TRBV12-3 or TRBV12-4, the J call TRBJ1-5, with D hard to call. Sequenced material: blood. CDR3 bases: TGTGCCAGCAGTTTGGAGGTCGGCAATCAGCCCCAGCATTTT. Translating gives CASSLEVGNQPQHF.